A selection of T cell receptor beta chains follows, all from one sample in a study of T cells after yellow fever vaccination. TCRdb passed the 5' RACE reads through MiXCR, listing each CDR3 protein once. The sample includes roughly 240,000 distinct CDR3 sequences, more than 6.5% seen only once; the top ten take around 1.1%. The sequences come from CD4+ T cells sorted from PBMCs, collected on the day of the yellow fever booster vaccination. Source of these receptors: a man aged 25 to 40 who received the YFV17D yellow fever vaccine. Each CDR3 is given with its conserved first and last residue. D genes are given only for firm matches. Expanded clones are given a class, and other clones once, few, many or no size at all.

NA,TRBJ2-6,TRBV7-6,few,CASSLSSVLGGSGANVLTF,TGTGCCAGCAGCTTATCCTCCGTCCTCGGAGGGTCTGGGGCCAACGTCCTGACTTTC
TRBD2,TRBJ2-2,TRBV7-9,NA,CASSPTSGPTGELFF,TGTGCCAGCAGCCCGACTAGCGGGCCCACCGGGGAGCTGTTTTTT
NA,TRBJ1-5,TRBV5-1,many,CASSLGGDQPQHF,TGCGCCAGCAGCTTGGGAGGGGATCAGCCCCAGCATTTT
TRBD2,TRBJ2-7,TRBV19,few,CASRPLAGASDEQYF,TGTGCCAGTCGGCCTCTAGCGGGAGCATCGGACGAGCAGTACTTC
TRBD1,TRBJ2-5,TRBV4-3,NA,CASSQVRQGQTQYF,TGCGCCAGCAGCCAAGTCCGACAGGGACAGACCCAGTACTTC
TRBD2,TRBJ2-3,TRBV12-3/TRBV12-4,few,CASSQALAGGIDTQYF,TGTGCCAGCAGTCAAGCACTAGCGGGAGGAATAGATACGCAGTATTTT
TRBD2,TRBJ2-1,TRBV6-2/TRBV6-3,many,CASSLLAGKNEQFF,TGTGCCAGCAGTCTCCTAGCGGGAAAGAATGAGCAGTTCTTC
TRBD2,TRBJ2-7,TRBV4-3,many,CASSQDKGGTSGTSPYEQYF,TGCGCCAGCAGCCAAGATAAGGGAGGGACTAGCGGCACGAGCCCCTACGAGCAGTACTTC
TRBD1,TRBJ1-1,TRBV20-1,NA,CSAREQIQGTTEAFF,TGCAGTGCTAGAGAACAAATACAGGGGACCACTGAAGCTTTCTTT
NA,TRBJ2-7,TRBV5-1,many,CASSGGQSYEQYF,TGCGCCAGCAGCGGAGGACAGAGTTACGAGCAGTACTTC
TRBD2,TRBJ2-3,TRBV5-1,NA,CASSYARYVAGRRTDTQYF,TGCGCCAGCAGCTACGCACGGTATGTAGCGGGAAGGAGAACAGATACGCAGTATTTT
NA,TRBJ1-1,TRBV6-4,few,CARIGTACRLEAFF,TGTGCCAGAATTGGGACGGCGTGTCGTCTTGAAGCTTTCTTT
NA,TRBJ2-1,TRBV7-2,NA,CASTNGGLSYNEQFF,TGTGCCAGCACCAATGGGGGCCTCTCCTACAATGAGCAGTTCTTC
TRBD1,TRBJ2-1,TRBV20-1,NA,CCARDPGQGSYNEQFF,TGCTGTGCTAGAGACCCGGGACAGGGCTCCTACAATGAGCAGTTCTTC
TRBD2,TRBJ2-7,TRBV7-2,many,CASSLVAGGTYEQYF,TGTGCCAGCAGCTTAGTGGCGGGAGGGACCTACGAGCAGTACTTC
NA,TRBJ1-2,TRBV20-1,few,CSAAGGASGGYTF,TGCAGTGCGGCCGGGGGCGCTTCGGGGGGCTACACCTTC
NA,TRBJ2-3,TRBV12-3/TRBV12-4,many,CASSPTGTDTQYF,TGTGCCAGCAGTCCTACAGGCACAGATACGCAGTATTTT
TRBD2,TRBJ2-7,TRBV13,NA,CASSLSSGTSGKQYF,TGTGCCAGCAGCCTTTCATCCGGGACTAGCGGGAAGCAGTACTTC
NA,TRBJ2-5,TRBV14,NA,CASSQGGTRAETQYF,TGTGCCAGCAGCCAAGGTGGGACGCGCGCGGAGACCCAGTACTTC
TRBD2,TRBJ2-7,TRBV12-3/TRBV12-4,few,CASRLAGDHEQYF,TGTGCCAGCAGACTAGCGGGAGACCACGAGCAGTACTTC